The 24 T cell receptor beta chains reported below all come from one sample, sequenced in a study of graft-versus-host responses after intestinal transplantation. No antigens are known for them. Sequencing was performed with immunoSEQ multiplex PCR; in TCRdb, only in-frame clones are kept and a portion is missing. The sample has 90,000 to 130,000 clones, about 92% seen once. The sequencing here drew on unstimulated CD4+ T cells sorted from spleen or lymph node cells, taken before transplant. The receptors were sampled from a human donor who was the organ donor for an intestinal transplant.

The chain has TRBV28 and TRBJ1-4, with 8 bases lining up with TRBD1. The CDR3 totals 16 residues. Per the germline V gene, CDR1 is MDHEN and CDR2 is SYDVKM. J was trimmed by 3 bases and V by 2 bases; bases with no gene match: 5. CDR3 sequence (DNA): TGTGCCAGCAGTTTACAGGGGGCTATCTCTAATGAAAAACTGTTTTTT. Its protein product is CASSLQGAISNEKLFF.

V and J are TRBV19 and TRBJ2-5; 7 bases agree with TRBD2. CDR3 length: 14 residues. Germline V gives CDR1 LNHDA, CDR2 SQIVND (reference sequence). V shed 3 bases, J shed 3 bases, and the junction held 4 bases outside the gene matches. The CDR3 reads CASSMASGKETQYF. The CDR3 DNA sequence: TGTGCCAGTAGTATGGCTAGCGGAAAAGAGACCCAGTACTTC. Full variable domain (remainder filled in from reference TRBV19 and TRBJ2-5): DGGITQSPKYLFRKEGQNVTLSCEQNLNHDAMYWYRQDPGQGLRLIYYSQIVNDFQKGDIAEGYSVSREKKESFPLTVTSAQKNPTAFYLCASSMASGKETQYFGPGTRLLVL.

Details on this clone: Germline is not matched at one junction end, which may reflect a read error. Additional DNA sequences in this sample encode the identical CDR3. The V and J genes are TRBV2 and TRBJ1-3, with D unclear. CDR1 is SNHLY, CDR2 FYNNEI, per germline. This CDR3 is built from 13 residues. CDR3 DNA: TGTGCCAGCAGTGATTCTGGTGGAAACACTATATATTTT. Its translation: CASSDSGGNTIYF. Supplemented by reference TRBV2 and TRBJ1-3, the full variable domain reads EPEVTQTPSHQVTQMGQEVILRCVPISNHLYFYWYRQILGQKVEFLVSFYNNEISEKSEIFDDQFSVERPDGSNFTLKIRSTKLEDSAMYFCASSDSGGNTIYFGEGSWLTVV.

V is TRBV13 and J is TRBJ2-7, with D perhaps matching TRBD1 or TRBD2 (5 bases each). Per germline, CDR1 PRHDT and CDR2 FYEKMQ (reference sequence). Trimming took 5 bases from V and 3 from J, leaving 14 bases between them. This CDR3 has 14 amino acids. The CDR3, as DNA: TGTGCCAGCAGCCCGCCGCAGGGAGTCTACGAGCAGTACTTC. This sequence encodes CASSPPQGVYEQYF.

This clone was seen just once. The CDR3 DNA is TGCGCCAGCGCCTGGGGCGGGGGGATAAGCTCCTACAATGAGCAGTTCTTC. This gives the protein CASAWGGGISSYNEQFF. This chain uses TRBV5-1 with TRBJ2-1; TRBD2 aligns across 8 bases. CDR1 and CDR2 from the germline V gene are SGHRS and YFSETQ. The CDR3 is made up of 17 amino acids. V lost 7 bases and J lost 0; bases outside the gene matches: 12.

The chain recombines TRBV7-9 with TRBJ2-3; D is ambiguous. V was cut by 6 bases and J by 4 bases, with 5 bases left in between. Germline-derived CDR1 and CDR2 are SEHNR and FQNEAQ (reference sequence). CDR3 length: 11 residues. The CDR3 region is CASSTADTQYF. The CDR3 region has the DNA TGTGCCAGCAGTACTGCAGATACGCAGTATTTT. The entire variable domain, with the rest obtained from reference TRBV7-9 and TRBJ2-3, is as follows: DTGVSQNPRHKITKRGQNVTFRCDPISEHNRLYWYRQTLGQGPEFLTYFQNEAQLEKSRLLSDRFSAERPKGSFSTLEIQRTEQGDSAMYLCASSTADTQYFGPGTRLTVL.

V is TRBV4-2 and J is TRBJ1-1; TRBD1 aligns across 8 bases. CDR1 LGHNA and CDR2 YNFKEQ come from the germline V gene. V gave up 0 bases and J gave up 1 base; unmatched junction bases: 7. This CDR3 spans 17 amino acids. This CDR3 is CASSQDPDRVRNTEAFF. For the CDR3, the DNA is TGTGCCAGCAGCCAAGACCCGGACAGGGTTAGGAACACTGAAGCTTTCTTT.

The chain couples TRBV5-6 to TRBJ2-7, with D perhaps TRBD2 (6 bases). The CDR3 totals 14 residues. Trimming removed 4 bases at V and 0 bases at J, with 11 bases between. Looked up from germline, CDR1 is SGHDT and CDR2 is YYEEEE. CDR3 sequence: CASSSTGSSYEQYF. CDR3 DNA sequence: TGTGCCAGCAGCAGTACCGGGAGCTCCTACGAGCAGTACTTC.

The chain employs TRBV5-4 and TRBJ2-2; 7 bases agree with TRBD1. Unmatched junction bases numbered 5, after V lost 0 bases and J lost 3 bases. This CDR3 contains 16 residues. Per the germline V gene, CDR1 is SGHNT and CDR2 is YYREEE (reference sequence). The CDR3 region has the DNA TGTGCCAGCAGCTTGGAGGGGGCGCGATACACCGGGGAGCTGTTTTTT. It codes for CASSLEGARYTGELFF. The full variable domain, in which reference TRBV5-4 and TRBJ2-2 provide the parts outside the CDR3, is ETGVTQSPTHLIKTRGQQVTLRCSSQSGHNTVSWYQQALGQGPQFIFQYYREEENGRGNFPPRFSGLQFPNYSSELNVNALELDDSALYLCASSLEGARYTGELFFGEGSRLTVL.

For this clone: This same CDR3 is encoded by further DNA sequences in the sample. The J gene is TRBJ2-2, the V gene TRBV2, with D unclear. V was trimmed by 5 bases and J by 7 bases, leaving 8 bases between them. From germline, CDR1 is SNHLY and CDR2 FYNNEI. The CDR3 covers 12 residues. The CDR3 DNA follows: TGTGCCAGCAGTTTAGATCTCGGGGAGCTGTTTTTT. It specifies CASSLDLGELFF.

The chain uses TRBV30 and TRBJ2-7, with D unresolved. Trimming cost V 5 bases and J 6 bases, with 11 bases left between them. Germline values: CDR1 GTSNPN, CDR2 SVGIG (reference sequence). The CDR3 length is 11 residues. The CDR3 DNA reads TGTGCCTGGGGTAGGTTTGGCGAGCAGTACTTC. This encodes CAWGRFGEQYF.

This rearrangement joins TRBV7-9 to TRBJ2-1; 9 positions match TRBD2. This CDR3 has 17 residues. In germline, CDR1 is SEHNR, CDR2 FQNEAQ (reference sequence). Trimming took 4 bases from V and 9 from J; bases not matched to a gene: 16. The CDR3 region has the DNA TGTGCCAGCAGCTCGACACCGGGACTAGCTATGAGCAGTGAGCAGTTCTTC. It is translated as CASSSTPGLAMSSEQFF.

The chain links TRBV5-1 to TRBJ2-2; 12 bases agree with TRBD2. V trimming: 4 bases; J trimming: 0 bases; junction bases outside the gene matches: 4. CDR3 size: 17 residues. From germline, CDR1 is SGHRS and CDR2 YFSETQ. CDR3 nucleotides: TGCGCCAGCAGCCTTGGACTAGCGGGAACGAACACCGGGGAGCTGTTTTTT. It codes for CASSLGLAGTNTGELFF. Drawing the rest from reference TRBV5-1 and TRBJ2-2, the complete variable domain is KAGVTQTPRYLIKTRGQQVTLSCSPISGHRSVSWYQQTPGQGLQFLFEYFSETQRNKGNFPGRFSGRQFSNSRSEMNVSTLELGDSALYLCASSLGLAGTNTGELFFGEGSRLTVL.

As DNA, the CDR3 is TGTGCCAGCAGTTTAACCGGGACCGCCTTTGGAAAACTGTTTTTT. Translation: CASSLTGTAFGKLFF. The gene calls are TRBV27 and TRBJ1-4; weak D call: TRBD1 (5 bases). Germline CDR1 reads MNHEY; CDR2 reads SMNVEV (reference sequence). Trimming took off 2 bases at V and 10 bases at J, with 17 bases between the two ends. The CDR3 length is 15 residues.

The chain links TRBV6-1 to TRBJ2-5; 14 bases line up with TRBD2. The CDR3 spans 15 residues. Germline V gene data show CDR1 as MNHNS and CDR2 as SASEGT. With V trimmed by 5 bases and J by 9 bases, 8 bases remained unmatched. CDR3 DNA sequence: TGTGCCAGCAGTCCCGGGACTAGCGGGAGCCTCCCCCAGTACTTC. Translated: CASSPGTSGSLPQYF.

This chain joins TRBV2 and TRBJ1-1; D gene ambiguous. This CDR3 contains 14 residues. With 2 bases removed from V and 1 base from J, the gap between germline ends came to 8 bases. CDR1 and CDR2 from the germline V gene are SNHLY and FYNNEI. As DNA, the CDR3 is TGTGCCAGCAGTGAATTACCCCCGAACACTGAAGCTTTCTTT. Translating gives CASSELPPNTEAFF.

The chain couples TRBV10-3 to TRBJ1-1; no firm D call. The CDR3 length is 8 residues. The germline gives CDR1 ENHRY, CDR2 SYGVKD. V shed 7 bases and J shed 6 bases, with 0 bases lying between them. The CDR3 spells CAITEAFF. The CDR3 DNA sequence: TGTGCCATCACTGAAGCTTTCTTT.

The rearrangement joins TRBV6-1 to TRBJ2-7; no reliable D call. CDR1 MNHNS and CDR2 SASEGT come from the germline V gene. The CDR3 is 10 amino acids. V lost 8 bases and J lost 3, with 5 bases in between. The CDR3 DNA reads TGTGCCAGCTTGAACTACGAGCAGTACTTC. Translating it yields CASLNYEQYF.

The chain uses TRBV6-5 and TRBJ2-5; D not certain. The V and J ends lost 5 bases and 2 bases respectively, with 15 bases between them. CDR1 MNHEY and CDR2 SVGAGI come from the germline V gene. The CDR3 totals 15 residues. CDR3 region: CASSPLSDPQETQYF. The CDR3 DNA reads as TGTGCCAGCAGTCCTTTATCGGACCCACAAGAGACCCAGTACTTC.

This clone was observed a single time. The chain has TRBV4-1 and TRBJ2-3; TRBD1 matches 7 bases. Germline lookup yields CDR1 MGHRA and CDR2 YSYEKL. V lost 4 bases and J lost 6; bases outside the gene matches: 1. The length of the CDR3 is 12 residues. CDR3 DNA: TGCGCCAGCAGCCCCAGGGGGGATACGCAGTATTTT. Its protein is CASSPRGDTQYF.

The V call is TRBV6-5, the J call TRBJ1-1; 7 bases match TRBD1. V dropped 10 bases and J dropped 7; count of bases not matched to a gene: 15. The CDR3 spans 14 residues. Germline loops: CDR1 MNHEY, CDR2 SVGAGI. CDR3 sequence (DNA): TGTGCCACCCGAAGGGGGCGCAAGTATCTTGAAGCTTTCTTT. It translates to CATRRGRKYLEAFF.

In its sample, this clone was seen once. This same CDR3 is encoded by further DNA sequences in the sample. The V gene is TRBV2, the J gene TRBJ2-1; 7 bases match TRBD1. Losses at the gene ends were 6 bases for V and 9 bases for J; bases not matched to a gene: 8. Per germline, CDR1 SNHLY and CDR2 FYNNEI. The CDR3 has 13 amino acids. CDR3 bases: TGTGCCAGCAGGGTGCAGACAGGGACTGAGCAGTTCTTC. This encodes CASRVQTGTEQFF. The full variable domain, rest sourced from reference TRBV2 and TRBJ2-1, is EPEVTQTPSHQVTQMGQEVILRCVPISNHLYFYWYRQILGQKVEFLVSFYNNEISEKSEIFDDQFSVERPDGSNFTLKIRSTKLEDSAMYFCASRVQTGTEQFFGPGTRLTVL.

The rearrangement joins TRBV7-9 to TRBJ1-3; TRBD1 is a possible D gene (5 bases). CDR1 SEHNR and CDR2 FQNEAQ come from the germline V gene (reference sequence). V lost 2 bases, J lost 0 bases, and 11 bases lay in between. This CDR3 has 16 amino acids. CDR3 in amino acids: CASSLQGASSGNTIYF. The CDR3 nucleotides are TGTGCCAGCAGCTTACAGGGTGCGAGCTCTGGAAACACCATATATTTT.

The table lists this clone with a few counts. This chain links TRBV7-2 with TRBJ2-7; D is undetermined. There are 15 residues in the CDR3. V gave up 0 bases and J gave up 1 base, with 10 bases separating them. Germline V gives CDR1 SGHTA, CDR2 FQGNSA. DNA for the CDR3: TGTGCCAGCAGCTTAGCTAGTGGTCAGTCCTACGAGCAGTACTTC. As protein: CASSLASGQSYEQYF.